Described below is a single TCR beta chain sequence and its context. In the CD4+ fraction, cells were divided into CD45RA+ naive and CD45RA-negative memory subsets. This entry is derived from a study of shared clonotypes between healthy human individuals. Method: immunoSEQ multiplex PCR; TCRdb's copy keeps in-frame clones and lacks some. The sample consists of around 510,000 clones, 95% to 97% of them appearing once. The TCR was taken from a woman aged 25 to 39 in good health. The sequencing sample was made of naive CD4+ T cells sorted from blood. Subset defined: CD45RA+ positively selected.

CDR3 coding DNA: TGTGCCATCAGTGAGTCCGGTGGGGGGTTATCCTACGAGCAGTACTTC. Protein product: CAISESGGGLSYEQYF. J is TRBJ2-7 and V is TRBV10-3, with D possibly matching TRBD2 (6 bases). CDR1 and CDR2 (germline): ENHRY, SYGVKD. The CDR3 totals 16 residues. Trimming cost V 0 bases and J 1 base, with 13 bases left between them.